This T cell receptor (beta chain) was obtained from a study of OX40 agonist ivuxolimab in advanced cancers. Study-level information: At 0.01 to 10 mg/kg, ivuxolimab was administered intravenously to patients every 2 weeks.

This table comes from immunoSEQ multiplex PCR, and its TCRdb copy is limited to in-frame clones, with some not included. The sample contains around 55,000 clones, about 89% of which appear only once. The germline V gene encodes CDR1 PRHDT and CDR2 FYEKMQ (reference sequence). The CDR3 length is 14 residues. Germline trimming cut 4 bases from V and 5 bases from J; bases unmatched to any gene: 4. The TCR comes from an adult with an advanced solid tumor such as melanoma, head and neck, liver or kidney cancer. The rearrangement joins TRBV13 to TRBJ2-3; 9 nucleotides agree with TRBD2. The source material was CD4+ or CD8+ T cells sorted from blood, sampled in a trial of the OX40 agonist ivuxolimab. The CDR3 spells CASSSGLALDTQYF. The CDR3 DNA sequence: TGTGCCAGCAGCTCCGGACTAGCGTTAGATACGCAGTATTTT.